The present T cell receptor beta chain was sequenced within a study of blood T cells in healthy people across ages. Whole-study results and caveats: It was not possible, with unsorted PBMCs, to conclusively compare naive and antigen-experienced cells.

Of note for this clonotype: Its specificity is not known.

The second PCR ran about 7 to 12 cycles with a sample-barcoded 5' primer and J-beta primers. Each cDNA molecule was tagged by a template-switch adaptor with 12 random nucleotides. TCRdb re-called the 5' RACE reads with MiXCR, one entry per CDR3 protein. The sample yields 500,000 to 550,000 distinct CDR3 sequences, under 30% seen once. The CDR3 runs 13 residues. Germline CDR1 SQVTM, CDR2 ANQGSEA. V was clipped by 3 bases and J by 1 base, with 6 bases between them. These data were also filed under a second study, of T cells of mothers and their children.

Sequencing input: blood. The V call is TRBV29-1, the J call TRBJ2-2; D might be TRBD1 (5 bases). This receptor was taken from a boy between 5 and 17 years old in good health. CDR3 in amino acids: CSVDRENTGELFF. The CDR3, as DNA: TGCAGCGTTGACAGGGAGAACACCGGGGAGCTGTTTTTT.